This TCR beta chain is from a study of PD-L1 blockade in urothelial cancer. Study in general: Analysis of blood occurred 3 weeks (second dose) and 6 weeks after treatment start.

It was locally advanced or metastatic urothelial carcinoma that patients had. Study-wide results and limits: When pretreatment blood TCR clonality was below the median, it predicted better survival.

Sequenced by immunoSEQ multiplex PCR; TCRdb stores in-frame clones only, minus some. The sample yields tens of thousands of clones, 75% to 90% seen once. The CDR3 sequence is 14 residues long. Trimming took 4 bases from V and 6 from J, leaving 12 bases between them. Looked up from germline, CDR1 is MGHRA and CDR2 is YSYEKL. In regard to this clone: Its antigen is unknown.

This specimen consisted of PBMCs, obtained around atezolizumab (anti-PD-L1) treatment. The sequence was collected from a man in his sixties with urothelial cancer. The rearrangement joins TRBV4-1 to TRBJ1-4; D remains unclear. The DNA for the CDR3 is TGCGCCAGCAGCCCAGTGAGGGCCGATGAAAAACTGTTTTTT. Translation: CASSPVRADEKLFF.